The 32 T cell receptor beta chains below all came from one sample that was sequenced in a study of Graves' ophthalmopathy and Graves' hyperthyroidism. The TCR beta CDR3 regions underwent amplification from RNA transcripts. Following a first-round RT-PCR that used HTBI primers, a second-round multiplex PCR was carried out. One entry per CDR3 protein results from TCRdb running MiXCR on the multiplex PCR reads. The sample lists around 1.1 million distinct CDR3 sequences; about 36% were seen once. The sequenced sample was peripheral blood or thyroid tissue (not recorded which). Receptors were obtained from an adult man with Graves' hyperthyroidism.

A few counts support this clonotype. The chain uses TRBV9 and TRBJ2-7; 9 bases are a match to TRBD2. From germline, CDR1 is SGDLS and CDR2 YYNGEE. The CDR3 is 17 amino acids. V dropped 9 bases and J dropped 4; count of bases not matched to a gene: 20. The CDR3 region has the DNA TGTGCCATCAGTGAGTCGAGGGCGGGAGGGCCGCGGTACGAGCAGTACTTC. Translation: CAISESRAGGPRYEQYF.

Comment on this clonotype: An end of the junction does not agree with germline; a read error may underlie this. The chain links TRBV10-3 to TRBJ2-7; D uncertain. The germline V gene has CDR1 ENHRY and CDR2 SYGVKD. The CDR3 is 12 residues long. CDR3 DNA sequence: TGTGCCAGCAGTTCCTCGATTAGGTCCGCGTACTTC. It encodes CASSSSIRSAYF.

This clonotype was observed a few times. The chain recombines TRBV4-1 with TRBJ1-2; 8 bases match TRBD1. Germline values: CDR1 MGHRA, CDR2 YSYEKL. The CDR3 loop spans 17 amino acids. Germline trimming cut 0 bases from V and 4 bases from J; bases unmatched to any gene: 10. CDR3 sequence: CASSQEGETGGPYGYTF. The CDR3 DNA sequence: TGCGCCAGCAGCCAAGAAGGGGAAACAGGGGGTCCCTATGGCTACACCTTC.

This clonotype was counted a few times. The chain employs TRBV7-2 and TRBJ2-7; D gene unclear. The CDR3 covers 14 residues. The V and J ends lost 1 base and 2 bases respectively, with 9 bases between them. Germline lookup yields CDR1 SGHTA and CDR2 FQGNSA. The CDR3 spells CASSLVSFAYEQYF. CDR3 coding DNA: TGTGCCAGCAGCTTAGTCTCGTTTGCCTACGAGCAGTACTTC.

Notes on this clonotype: A much more abundant neighbour one base away suggests this may be a read error. It is likely a read error, because the conserved phenylalanine at the end of the CDR3 is missing. This chain uses TRBV6-5 with TRBJ1-2; D gene uncertain. Trimming took 2 bases from V and 7 from J, leaving 11 bases between them. The CDR3 contains 13 residues. Germline-derived CDR1 and CDR2 are MNHEY and SVGAGI. CDR3 sequence (DNA): TGTGCCAGCAGTTACATGGCTAAAGCTGGCTACACCTCC. This encodes CASSYMAKAGYTS.

The chain has TRBV6-1 and TRBJ1-5; 9 bases are a match to TRBD1. The CDR3 loop spans 17 amino acids. Germline CDR1 MNHNS, CDR2 SASEGT. V trimming: 5 bases; J trimming: 2 bases; junction bases outside the gene matches: 10. The CDR3 DNA reads as TGTGCCAGCAGTCCTTTTCCGGGACAGGGAGGCAATCAGCCCCAGCATTTT. Translated: CASSPFPGQGGNQPQHF.

J is TRBJ2-7 and V is TRBV5-1; D assignment may be TRBD1 or TRBD2 (5 bases each). The V end was cut by 8 bases, the J end by 6 bases, with 15 bases between. The CDR3 length is 12 residues. Per germline, CDR1 SGHRS and CDR2 YFSETQ. This chain's CDR3 is CASSYEGSEQYF. The CDR3, as DNA: TGCGCCAGTTCCTACGAGGGGAGCGAGCAGTACTTC.

This clonotype was counted between two and nine times. The rearrangement links TRBV12-3 or TRBV12-4 to TRBJ1-6, with D possibly being TRBD1 (5 bases). CDR3 length equals 18 residues. The V gene lost 1 base and the J gene lost 8 bases, with 21 bases spanning the gap. The CDR3 is CASSLGRTGGVGDSPLHF. CDR3 sequence (DNA): TGTGCCAGCAGTTTAGGACGAACTGGGGGGGTTGGAGATTCACCCCTCCACTTT.

The sample holds a few counts of this clonotype. This sequence joins TRBV20-1 and TRBJ2-7; D is ambiguous. V lost 6 bases to trimming and J lost 7 bases, with 10 bases between them. The germline gives CDR1 DFQATT, CDR2 SNEGSKA (reference sequence). The CDR3 extends over 10 amino acids. This CDR3 reads CSAVSSEQYF. For the CDR3, the DNA is TGCAGTGCAGTATCCTCAGAGCAGTACTTC.

There are a few counts of this clonotype. The V gene is TRBV5-1, the J gene TRBJ2-7; D unclear. The CDR3 sequence is 15 residues long. The V gene lost 4 bases and the J gene lost 5 bases, with 19 bases spanning the gap. From germline, CDR1 is SGHRS and CDR2 YFSETQ. The CDR3 reads CASSPAVSLGNEQYF. CDR3 in DNA: TGCGCCAGCAGCCCGGCGGTAAGTCTAGGCAACGAGCAGTACTTC.

V gene TRBV10-3 combines with J gene TRBJ1-4, with 7 bases identical to TRBD1. The CDR3 covers 16 residues. Germline V gene data show CDR1 as ENHRY and CDR2 as SYGVKD. With V trimmed by 11 bases and J by 0 bases, 12 bases remained unmatched. CDR3 sequence: CACSYRDSATNEKLFF. Here the CDR3 DNA reads TGTGCCTGCAGTTACCGGGACAGTGCAACTAATGAAAAACTGTTTTTT.

This clonotype was detected ten times or more. A junction boundary mismatches the germline segment, possibly from a read error. The chain carries TRBV5-1 and TRBJ2-7; D not certain. The length of the CDR3 is 13 residues. Germline CDR1 SGHRS, CDR2 YFSETQ. The CDR3 sequence is CASSFSVSYEQYF. Written as DNA, the CDR3 is TGTGCCAGCAGCTTCTCTGTCAGCTACGAGCAGTACTTC.

The chain uses TRBV7-8 and TRBJ1-2; 8 nucleotides match TRBD1. The germline V gene encodes CDR1 SGHVS and CDR2 FQNEAQ. The V gene end was trimmed by 7 bases and the J gene end by 0 bases; junction bases not matched to a gene: 10. The CDR3 contains 16 residues. The CDR3: CASTTDRGETNYGYTF. In nucleotides, the CDR3 is TGTGCCAGCACTACCGACAGGGGTGAAACTAACTATGGCTACACCTTC.

The chain combines TRBV7-3 with TRBJ1-1, with TRBD1 matching 11 bases. With V trimmed by 8 bases and J by 5 bases, 10 bases remained unmatched. Germline CDR1 SGHTA, CDR2 FQGTGA. This CDR3 has 15 residues. Here the CDR3 reads CASGLGQGGFTEAFF. CDR3 sequence (DNA): TGTGCCAGCGGTCTGGGACAGGGGGGGTTTACTGAAGCTTTCTTT.

The rearrangement uses TRBV29-1 and TRBJ1-2, with TRBD1 matching 10 bases. V dropped 4 bases and J dropped 4; count of bases not matched to a gene: 12. The CDR3 length is 16 residues. The V gene's germline CDR1 is SQVTM and CDR2 ANQGSEA. DNA of the CDR3: TGCAGCGTTGCCCCCAGACAGGGGGCGACTAGCTATGGCTACACCTTC. Its translation: CSVAPRQGATSYGYTF.

This chain links TRBV7-2 with TRBJ1-5, with 8 bases matching TRBD1. V was pared by 2 bases and J by 7 bases, with 10 bases of the junction left unmatched. The CDR3 covers 16 residues. Germline V gene lookup returns CDR1 SGHTA and CDR2 FQGNSA. CDR3 DNA sequence: TGTGCCAGCAGCTTACCCAGGGGGCGTTCAGAACAGCCCCAGCATTTT. Amino acids: CASSLPRGRSEQPQHF.

The V call is TRBV6-5, the J call TRBJ1-3; TRBD1 matches at 9 bases. Germline CDR1 reads MNHEY; CDR2 reads SVGAGI. The V gene end was trimmed by 5 bases and the J gene end by 1 base; junction bases not matched to a gene: 6. The CDR3 is made up of 16 amino acids. The CDR3 sequence is CASSATGGGSGNTIYF. The CDR3 coding sequence is TGTGCCAGCAGTGCGACAGGGGGAGGTTCTGGAAACACCATATATTTT.

As regards this clonotype: The junction departs from the called germline gene at one end, perhaps through a read error. This chain connects TRBV10-3 to TRBJ2-5, with D perhaps matching TRBD2 (6 bases). The CDR3 has 14 residues. Germline V gene sequence: CDR1 ENHRY, CDR2 SYGVKD. The CDR3 sequence is CASSSLASGETQYF. The CDR3 bases are TGTGCCAGCAGTTCCCTAGCGTCTGGTGAGACCCAGTACTTC.

CDR3 protein: CASSPSPYGSKGYTF. The DNA of the CDR3 is TGTGCCAGCAGTCCCTCCCCCTACGGGAGTAAGGGCTACACCTTC. V usage is TRBV7-9 and J usage is TRBJ1-2; D remains unclear. The V gene lost 6 bases and the J gene lost 8 bases, with 22 bases spanning the gap. From germline, CDR1 is SEHNR and CDR2 FQNEAQ (reference sequence). This CDR3 contains 15 residues.

On this clonotype: One end of the junction is discordant with germline, which a read error may explain. The J gene is TRBJ1-3, the V gene TRBV10-2; D is uncertain. The germline V gene has CDR1 WSHSY and CDR2 SAAADI. The CDR3 runs to 15 residues. CDR3 DNA: TGTGCCAGCAGTTACCCGACAACCTCTGGAAACACCATATATTTT. Its protein product is CASSYPTTSGNTIYF.

Ten or more counts support this clonotype. The CDR3 nucleotides are TGTGCCAGCAGTTCCCCCCAGAGGTGGGGGGAGCAGTACTTC. Amino acids: CASSSPQRWGEQYF. The chain is built from TRBV6-6 and TRBJ2-7; the D call may be TRBD1 or TRBD2 (5 bases each). This CDR3 contains 14 residues. Germline-derived CDR1 and CDR2 are MNHNY and SVGAGI (reference sequence). The ends were cut back, 4 bases at V and 7 bases at J, with 17 bases in the middle.

This clonotype came up many times. The chain couples TRBV29-1 to TRBJ2-2; TRBD1 agrees at 10 bases. Per the germline V gene, CDR1 is SQVTM and CDR2 is ANQGSEA. V lost 7 bases to trimming and J lost 2 bases; unmatched junction nucleotides: 4. CDR3 size: 14 residues. CDR3 DNA: TGCAGCGCGGGACAGGGGTCCAACACCGGGGAGCTGTTTTTT. Its translation: CSAGQGSNTGELFF.

This clonotype has ten or more counts. V and J are TRBV5-1 and TRBJ2-7; no clear D gene. From germline, CDR1 is SGHRS and CDR2 YFSETQ. The CDR3 covers 14 residues. The V gene lost 2 bases and the J gene lost 4 bases, with 13 bases spanning the gap. The CDR3 loop is CASSFNPSRYEQYF. In nucleotides, the CDR3 is TGCGCCAGCAGCTTCAACCCGTCGCGTTACGAGCAGTACTTC. The full variable domain, its missing parts supplied by reference TRBV5-1 and TRBJ2-7, is KAGVTQTPRYLIKTRGQQVTLSCSPISGHRSVSWYQQTPGQGLQFLFEYFSETQRNKGNFPGRFSGRQFSNSRSEMNVSTLELGDSALYLCASSFNPSRYEQYFGPGTRLTVT.

This clonotype appeared a few times. CDR3 nucleotide sequence: TGTGCCTGGAGTGTAAGCGGGGGAAGTCAGCCCCAGCATTTT. Amino acid sequence: CAWSVSGGSQPQHF. The gene calls are TRBV30 and TRBJ1-5; weak D call: TRBD1 (5 bases). Germline-derived CDR1 and CDR2 are GTSNPN and SVGIG (reference sequence). The CDR3 covers 14 residues. Trimming left V 0 bases short and J 6 bases short, with 12 bases between.

This clonotype was seen ten or more times. This chain links TRBV20-1 with TRBJ2-7; the D gene is possibly TRBD2 (5 bases). V shed 0 bases and J shed 7 bases, with 13 bases lying between them. The CDR3 spans 13 residues. Per the germline V gene, CDR1 is DFQATT and CDR2 is SNEGSKA (reference sequence). CDR3 nucleotides: TGCAGTGCTAGAGAGAGAGGAGGATGGGAGCAGTACTTC. Its translation is CSARERGGWEQYF.

V and J are TRBV10-3 and TRBJ1-1, with TRBD1 matching 7 bases. Germline trimming cut 0 bases from V and 6 bases from J; bases unmatched to any gene: 4. Per the germline V gene, CDR1 is ENHRY and CDR2 is SYGVKD. The CDR3 consists of 14 residues. The CDR3 spells CAISESSTGAEAFF. Written as DNA, the CDR3 is TGTGCCATCAGTGAGTCTTCTACAGGGGCTGAAGCTTTCTTT.

The chain carries TRBV29-1 and TRBJ2-3, with TRBD1 matching 8 bases. This CDR3 has 16 amino acids. Looked up from germline, CDR1 is SQVTM and CDR2 is ANQGSEA. The V segment lost 6 bases and the J segment 1 base; nucleotides outside the gene matches: 12. The CDR3 spells CSVTGQGLSRTDTQYF. In DNA form, the CDR3 reads TGCAGCGTGACCGGACAGGGATTATCTCGCACAGATACGCAGTATTTT.

Points on this clonotype: The conserved phenylalanine or tryptophan normally closing the CDR3 is absent here, so this likely arose from a read error. It is unclear where the CDR3 begins or ends on the DNA, so no DNA is shown, and the CDR3 is as TCRdb lists it. The chain recombines TRBV7-6 with TRBJ2-5. CDR1 and CDR2 (germline): SGHVS, FNYEAQ. A total of 9 residues make up the CDR3, ends included. CDR3: CASSLGPDS.

The sample holds a few counts of this clonotype. The V and J genes are TRBV20-1 and TRBJ1-5; 8 bases agree with TRBD1. CDR3 length: 13 residues. Looked up from germline, CDR1 is DFQATT and CDR2 is SNEGSKA (reference sequence). V shed 5 bases and J 3 bases; nucleotides not matched to a gene: 3. CDR3 residues: CSAGQGANQPQHF. DNA of the CDR3: TGCAGTGCTGGGCAGGGGGCCAATCAGCCCCAGCATTTT.

The chain couples TRBV7-9 to TRBJ1-2, with a weak D call TRBD1 (5 bases). The V and J ends lost 5 bases and 5 bases respectively, with 15 bases between them. This CDR3 comprises 14 residues. The germline V gene has CDR1 SEHNR and CDR2 FQNEAQ (reference sequence). The DNA for the CDR3 is TGTGCCAGCAGCCCTTCCCGGGGGTGGTATGGCTACACCTTC. It specifies CASSPSRGWYGYTF.

Note on this clonotype: At one boundary the junction diverges from the germline segment, which might be a read error. V usage is TRBV14 and J usage is TRBJ2-7; possible D gene TRBD1, 5 bases. This CDR3 has 16 residues. Germline V gives CDR1 SGHDN, CDR2 FVKESK. The CDR3 loop is CASSQDFVNRLYGQYF. CDR3 nucleotide sequence: TGTGCCAGCAGCCAAGATTTCGTAAACAGGCTTTACGGGCAGTACTTC.

V and J are TRBV25-1 and TRBJ2-7, with 10 bases matching TRBD2. Unmatched junction bases numbered 5, after V lost 6 bases and J lost 3 bases. CDR3 length: 14 amino acids. The germline V gene has CDR1 MGHDK and CDR2 SYGVNS. The CDR3 region is CASRSGTSVYEQYF. The CDR3 DNA is TGTGCCAGCAGATCCGGGACTAGCGTCTACGAGCAGTACTTC.